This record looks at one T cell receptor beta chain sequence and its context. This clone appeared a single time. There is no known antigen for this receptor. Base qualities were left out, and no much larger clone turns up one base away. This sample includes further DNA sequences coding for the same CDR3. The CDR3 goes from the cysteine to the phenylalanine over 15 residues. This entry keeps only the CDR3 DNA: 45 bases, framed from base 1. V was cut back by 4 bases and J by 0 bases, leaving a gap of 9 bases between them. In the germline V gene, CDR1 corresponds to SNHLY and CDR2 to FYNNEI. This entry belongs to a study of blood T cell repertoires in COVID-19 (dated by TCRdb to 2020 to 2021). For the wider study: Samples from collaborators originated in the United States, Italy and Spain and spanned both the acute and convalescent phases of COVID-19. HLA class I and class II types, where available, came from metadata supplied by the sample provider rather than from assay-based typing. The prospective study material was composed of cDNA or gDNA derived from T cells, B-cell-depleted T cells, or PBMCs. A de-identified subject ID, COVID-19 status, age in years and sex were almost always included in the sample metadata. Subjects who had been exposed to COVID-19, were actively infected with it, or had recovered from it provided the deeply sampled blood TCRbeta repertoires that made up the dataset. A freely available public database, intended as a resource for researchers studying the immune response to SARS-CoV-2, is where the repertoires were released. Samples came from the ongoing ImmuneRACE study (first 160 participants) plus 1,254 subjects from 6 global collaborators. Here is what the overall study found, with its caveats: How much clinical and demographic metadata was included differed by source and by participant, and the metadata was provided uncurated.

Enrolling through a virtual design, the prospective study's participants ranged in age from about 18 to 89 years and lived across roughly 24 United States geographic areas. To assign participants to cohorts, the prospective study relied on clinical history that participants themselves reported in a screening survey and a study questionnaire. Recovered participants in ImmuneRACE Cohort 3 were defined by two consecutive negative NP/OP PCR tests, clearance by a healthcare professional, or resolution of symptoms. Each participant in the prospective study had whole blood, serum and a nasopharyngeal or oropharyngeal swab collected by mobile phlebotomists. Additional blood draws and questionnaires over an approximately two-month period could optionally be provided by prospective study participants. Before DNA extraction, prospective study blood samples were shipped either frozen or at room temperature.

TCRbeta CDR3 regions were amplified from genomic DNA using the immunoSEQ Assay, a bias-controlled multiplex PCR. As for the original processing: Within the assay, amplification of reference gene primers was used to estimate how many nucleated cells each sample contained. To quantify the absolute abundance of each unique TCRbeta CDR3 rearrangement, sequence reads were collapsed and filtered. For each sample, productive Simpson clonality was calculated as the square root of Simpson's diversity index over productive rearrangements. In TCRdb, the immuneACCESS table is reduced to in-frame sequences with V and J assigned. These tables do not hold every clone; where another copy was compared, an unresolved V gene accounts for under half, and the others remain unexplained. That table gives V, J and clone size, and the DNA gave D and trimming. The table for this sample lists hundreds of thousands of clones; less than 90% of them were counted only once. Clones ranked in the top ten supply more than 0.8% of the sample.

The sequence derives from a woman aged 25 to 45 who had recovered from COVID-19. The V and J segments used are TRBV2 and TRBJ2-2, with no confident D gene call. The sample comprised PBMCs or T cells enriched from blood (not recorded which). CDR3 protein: CASSVGTANTGELFF. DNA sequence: TGTGCCAGCAGTGTGGGTACAGCGAACACCGGGGAGCTGTTTTTT.